The 21 T cell receptor beta chains given below trace back to one sample, sequenced in a study of regulatory T cells in long-lasting Graves disease. Time point of the sample: newly diagnosed GD, antithyroid drugs for less than 3 months. Preparation of the TCR library used RNA extracted from PBMCs. Building the TCR beta libraries relied on iRepertoire HTBI primers, and CDR3 regions underwent Arm-PCR. TCRdb reprocessed the multiplex PCR reads via MiXCR and lists one record per CDR3 protein. The sample carries 380,000 or so distinct CDR3 sequences, 15% to 20% recorded once. These sequences were also reported in another study, on T cells in Graves' hyperthyroidism and ophthalmopathy.

The source material was peripheral blood mononuclear cells (PBMCs), sampled at new diagnosis, from a patient treated with antithyroid drugs. The receptors shown here come from a woman under 30 with Graves disease.

This clonotype showed up many times. The rearrangement links TRBV28 to TRBJ2-7; 11 positions match TRBD2. The CDR3 sequence is 17 residues long. Trimming at V came to 2 bases and at J to 6 bases, leaving 12 bases not matched to a gene. The germline CDR1 and CDR2 sequences are MDHEN and SYDVKM. The CDR3 DNA follows: TGTGCCAGCAGTTTACCTCTTCTGACTAGCGGGACCTCCGAGCAGTACTTC. This codes for CASSLPLLTSGTSEQYF.

This clonotype was counted ten times or more. V usage is TRBV7-8 and J usage is TRBJ2-3, with 8 bases identical to TRBD1. The CDR3 covers 16 residues. V gave up 0 bases and J gave up 4 bases; unmatched junction bases: 6. Per germline, CDR1 SGHVS and CDR2 FQNEAQ. This CDR3 is CASSLAAGGLSDTQYF. The CDR3 coding sequence is TGTGCCAGCAGCTTAGCGGCAGGGGGCCTGTCAGATACGCAGTATTTT.

This rearrangement joins TRBV5-4 to TRBJ2-1, with D perhaps matching TRBD1 or TRBD2 (5 bases each). Germline-derived CDR1 and CDR2 are SGHNT and YYREEE (reference sequence). With 0 bases removed from V and 3 bases from J, the gap between germline ends came to 7 bases. This CDR3 has 14 amino acids. CDR3 protein: CASSLGGVYNEQFF. The CDR3 DNA reads as TGTGCCAGCAGCTTGGGAGGGGTCTACAATGAGCAGTTCTTC.

Many counts were recorded for this clonotype. This sequence joins TRBV4-2 and TRBJ2-5; D call uncertain. Germline V gene lookup returns CDR1 LGHNA and CDR2 YNFKEQ. V was pared by 6 bases and J by 1 base, with 9 bases between. This CDR3 contains 13 residues. CDR3 protein: CASRRTIQETQYF. The CDR3 nucleotides are TGTGCCAGCAGACGAACGATCCAAGAGACCCAGTACTTC.

This clonotype appeared many times. V gene TRBV6-1 combines with J gene TRBJ2-3; TRBD1 matches 12 bases. The CDR3 has 16 amino acids. Per the germline V gene, CDR1 is MNHNS and CDR2 is SASEGT. The ends lost 6 bases at V and 2 bases at J; junction bases unmatched: 6. The CDR3 region has the DNA TGTGCCAGCAGGTCCGGGACAGGGGGCCTCACAGATACGCAGTATTTT. Translation: CASRSGTGGLTDTQYF.

V usage is TRBV9 and J usage is TRBJ1-2, with D perhaps matching TRBD1 (6 bases). Germline loops: CDR1 SGDLS, CDR2 YYNGEE. CDR3 length: 14 amino acids. Trimming stripped 4 bases from V and 4 bases from J, with 14 bases between. The CDR3 sequence: CASSPGQGSYGYTF. The DNA for the CDR3 is TGTGCCAGCAGCCCAGGGCAGGGGAGCTATGGCTACACCTTC.

This clonotype was detected a few times. The V and J genes are TRBV15 and TRBJ1-1; D is undetermined. This CDR3 is built from 15 residues. V shed 0 bases and J shed 1 base, with 9 bases lying between them. Germline V gives CDR1 LNHNV, CDR2 YYDKDF (reference sequence). CDR3 sequence reads: CATSRDWGQNTEAFF. The CDR3 DNA reads TGTGCCACCAGCAGAGATTGGGGTCAGAACACTGAAGCTTTCTTT.

This clonotype turned up a few times. V gene TRBV4-1 combines with J gene TRBJ2-1; D ambiguous. The CDR3 totals 13 residues. Deletions cut 3 bases from V and 4 bases from J, with 7 bases between. Germline V CDR1 and CDR2: MGHRA, YSYEKL. The CDR3 nucleotides read TGCGCCAGCAGCCATTCACAGTACAATGAGCAGTTCTTC. Protein: CASSHSQYNEQFF.

This clonotype appeared a few times. The chain carries TRBV29-1 and TRBJ2-3, with TRBD1 identical over 7 bases. Losses at the gene ends were 2 bases for V and 1 base for J; bases not matched to a gene: 9. Looked up from germline, CDR1 is SQVTM and CDR2 is ANQGSEA. This CDR3 region has 16 residues. Written as DNA, the CDR3 is TGCAGCGTTGAATCCCGACAGGGACGAGGCACAGATACGCAGTATTTT. Translated, it gives CSVESRQGRGTDTQYF.

The chain uses TRBV6-1 and TRBJ2-7, with D perhaps given as TRBD1 or TRBD2 (5 bases each). Germline-derived CDR1 and CDR2 are MNHNS and SASEGT. The length of the CDR3 is 14 residues. V lost 4 bases and J lost 3, with 13 bases in between. The chain's CDR3 is CASSAGREDYEQYF. The DNA for the CDR3 is TGTGCCAGCAGTGCGGGACGGGAAGACTACGAGCAGTACTTC.

This clonotype has a count of ten or more. The chain combines TRBV5-4 with TRBJ2-7; D not resolved. CDR3 length equals 13 residues. Looked up from germline, CDR1 is SGHNT and CDR2 is YYREEE (reference sequence). V lost 2 bases, J lost 0 bases, and 6 bases lay in between. CDR3 residues: CASSFPGSYEQYF. The CDR3 DNA is TGTGCCAGCAGCTTCCCCGGCTCCTACGAGCAGTACTTC.

V is TRBV11-2 and J is TRBJ2-5; D is possibly TRBD2 (5 bases). Between the trimmed V and J ends, which lost 5 bases and 5 bases, there was a span of 24 bases. The germline V gene encodes CDR1 SGHAT and CDR2 FQNNGV. There are 17 residues in the CDR3. CDR3 region: CASSPHERSNTGETQYF. The CDR3 coding sequence is TGTGCCAGCAGCCCCCATGAGCGGTCGAACACCGGGGAGACCCAGTACTTC.

As for this clonotype: A read error is possible here, since a much larger clone lies one base away. V usage is TRBV6-5 and J usage is TRBJ2-2, with 12 bases aligning to TRBD2. Germline V gives CDR1 MNHEY, CDR2 SVGAGI. The CDR3 length is 17 residues. The CDR3 DNA follows: TGTGCCAGCAGTTACCCAACTAGCGGGGGGAGTGCCGGGGAGCCGTTTTTT. It translates to CASSYPTSGGSAGEPFF.

This clonotype was recorded at least ten times. The J gene is TRBJ2-3, the V gene TRBV28; 11 bases align to TRBD1. With 6 bases clipped from V and 5 bases from J, the junction kept 10 bases outside the gene matches. Germline CDR1 reads MDHEN; CDR2 reads SYDVKM. The length of the CDR3 is 16 residues. For the CDR3, the DNA is TGTGCCAGCAGCGCGATCGGACAGGGGGCGGGAGATACGCAGTATTTT. This codes for CASSAIGQGAGDTQYF.

This clonotype was detected many times. The V gene is TRBV7-9, the J gene TRBJ2-1; perhaps TRBD2 as D (5 bases). Germline-derived CDR1 and CDR2 are SEHNR and FQNEAQ (reference sequence). V gave up 7 bases and J gave up 4 bases, with 14 bases separating them. The CDR3 is made up of 14 amino acids. The CDR3 spells CASTHSWEYNEQFF. Here the CDR3 DNA reads TGTGCCAGCACCCATTCTTGGGAGTACAATGAGCAGTTCTTC.

Points on this clonotype: This may be a read error, as it is one base from a much larger clone. This chain joins TRBV5-1 and TRBJ2-2; tentatively, D is TRBD2 (6 bases). This CDR3 is 15 amino acids long. CDR1 and CDR2 from the germline V gene are SGHRS and YFSETQ. Trimming cost V 9 bases and J 4 bases, with 19 bases left between them. CDR3 nucleotides: TGCGCCAACAGTATCGGGGGAACGACCACCGGGGAGCTGTTTTTT. Amino acids: CANSIGGTTTGELFF.

A word on this clonotype: One base away lies a much larger clone, so this may be a sequencing read error. J is TRBJ2-1 and V is TRBV4-1; maybe TRBD2 (6 bases). The CDR3 contains 15 residues. Germline V gene data show CDR1 as MGHRA and CDR2 as YSYEKL. The V and J ends lost 4 bases and 5 bases respectively, with 15 bases between them. The chain's CDR3 is CASSLQLGGNNEQFF. The CDR3 nucleotides read TGCGCCAGCAGCCTACAACTCGGGGGAAACAATGAGCAGTTCTTC.

This clonotype has ten or more counts. The V call is TRBV5-1, the J call TRBJ2-7; D unclear. V lost 7 bases and J lost 3, with 17 bases in between. The CDR3 spans 14 residues. Looked up from germline, CDR1 is SGHRS and CDR2 is YFSETQ. CDR3 sequence reads: CASGPRYSDYEQYF. The CDR3 region has the DNA TGCGCCAGCGGACCCCGGTACAGCGACTACGAGCAGTACTTC.

This clonotype showed up many times. The chain uses TRBV11-2 and TRBJ1-2, with D perhaps matching TRBD1 (5 bases). V lost 1 base to trimming and J lost 2 bases, with 8 bases between them. Per germline, CDR1 SGHAT and CDR2 FQNNGV. CDR3 length: 14 amino acids. The CDR3 spells CASSLGGGNYGYTF. Written as DNA, the CDR3 is TGTGCCAGCAGCTTAGGGGGGGGAAACTATGGCTACACCTTC.

Many counts were recorded for this clonotype. V usage is TRBV7-9 and J usage is TRBJ2-1; tentatively, D is TRBD1 (6 bases). CDR1 and CDR2 (germline): SEHNR, FQNEAQ (reference sequence). With 4 bases removed from V and 4 bases from J, the gap between germline ends came to 8 bases. The CDR3 contains 13 residues. The DNA of the CDR3 is TGTGCCAGCAGCTCGGGACAATACAATGAGCAGTTCTTC. This translates into CASSSGQYNEQFF.

This clonotype was seen repeatedly, ten times or more. This rearrangement joins TRBV5-1 to TRBJ1-1, with D maybe TRBD1 (6 bases). The CDR3 has 13 amino acids. Trimming left V 4 bases short and J 2 bases short, with 9 bases between. Germline-derived CDR1 and CDR2 are SGHRS and YFSETQ. CDR3 residues: CASSRQDNTEAFF. CDR3 nucleotides: TGCGCCAGCAGCCGACAGGACAACACTGAAGCTTTCTTT.